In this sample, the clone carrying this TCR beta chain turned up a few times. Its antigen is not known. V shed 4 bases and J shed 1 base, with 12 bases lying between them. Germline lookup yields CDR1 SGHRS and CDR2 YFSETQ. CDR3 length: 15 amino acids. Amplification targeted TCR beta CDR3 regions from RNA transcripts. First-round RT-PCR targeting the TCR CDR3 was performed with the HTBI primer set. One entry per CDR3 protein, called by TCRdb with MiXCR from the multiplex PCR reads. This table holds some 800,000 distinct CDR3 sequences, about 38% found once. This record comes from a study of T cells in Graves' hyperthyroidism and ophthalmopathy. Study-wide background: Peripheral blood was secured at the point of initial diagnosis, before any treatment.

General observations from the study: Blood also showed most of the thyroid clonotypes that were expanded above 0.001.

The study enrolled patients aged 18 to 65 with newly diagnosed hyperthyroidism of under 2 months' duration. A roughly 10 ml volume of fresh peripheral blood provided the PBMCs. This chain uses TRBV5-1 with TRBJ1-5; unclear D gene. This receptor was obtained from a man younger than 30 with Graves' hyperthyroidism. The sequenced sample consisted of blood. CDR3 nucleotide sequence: TGCGCCAGCAGCCGAACATACGGAAGCAATCAGCCCCAGCATTTT. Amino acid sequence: CASSRTYGSNQPQHF.